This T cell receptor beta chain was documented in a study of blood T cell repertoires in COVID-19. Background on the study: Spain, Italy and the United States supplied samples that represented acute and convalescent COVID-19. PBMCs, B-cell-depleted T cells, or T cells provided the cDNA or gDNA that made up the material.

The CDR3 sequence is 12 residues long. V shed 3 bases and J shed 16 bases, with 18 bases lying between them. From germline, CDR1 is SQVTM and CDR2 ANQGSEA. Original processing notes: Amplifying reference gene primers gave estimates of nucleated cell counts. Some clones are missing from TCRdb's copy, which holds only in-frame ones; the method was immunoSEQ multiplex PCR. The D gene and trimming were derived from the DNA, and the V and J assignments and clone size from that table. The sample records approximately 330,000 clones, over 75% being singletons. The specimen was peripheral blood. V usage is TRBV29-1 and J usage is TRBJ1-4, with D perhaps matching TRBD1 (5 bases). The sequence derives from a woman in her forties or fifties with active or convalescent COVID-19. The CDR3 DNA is TGCAGCGTTGATCGAGTTTTGGGGCCCCGGTTTTTT. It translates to CSVDRVLGPRFF.